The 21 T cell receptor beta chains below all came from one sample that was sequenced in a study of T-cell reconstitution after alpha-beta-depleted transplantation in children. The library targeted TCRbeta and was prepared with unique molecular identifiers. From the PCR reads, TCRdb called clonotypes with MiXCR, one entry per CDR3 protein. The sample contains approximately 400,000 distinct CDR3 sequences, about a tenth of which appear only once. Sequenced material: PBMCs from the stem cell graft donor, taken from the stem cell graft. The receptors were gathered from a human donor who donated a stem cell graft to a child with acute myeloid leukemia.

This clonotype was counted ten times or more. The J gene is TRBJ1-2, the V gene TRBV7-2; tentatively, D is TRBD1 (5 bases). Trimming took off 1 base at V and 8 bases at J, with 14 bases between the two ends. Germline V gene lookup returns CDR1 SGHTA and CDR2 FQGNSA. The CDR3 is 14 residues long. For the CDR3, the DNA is TGTGCCAGCAGCTTAGGGCCAGGGCATGAGGGCTACACCTTC. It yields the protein CASSLGPGHEGYTF.

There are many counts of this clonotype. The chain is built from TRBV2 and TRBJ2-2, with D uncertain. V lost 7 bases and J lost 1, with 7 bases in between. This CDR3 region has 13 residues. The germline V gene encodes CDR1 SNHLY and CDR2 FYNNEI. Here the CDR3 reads CASNGLNTGELFF. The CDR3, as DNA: TGTGCCAGCAATGGGTTGAACACCGGGGAGCTGTTTTTT.

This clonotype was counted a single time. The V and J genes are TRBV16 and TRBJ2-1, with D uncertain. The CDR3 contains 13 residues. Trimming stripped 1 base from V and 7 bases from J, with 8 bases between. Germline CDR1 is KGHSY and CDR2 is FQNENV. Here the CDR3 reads CASSQYTQNEQFF. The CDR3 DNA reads TGTGCCAGCAGCCAATATACCCAAAATGAGCAGTTCTTC.

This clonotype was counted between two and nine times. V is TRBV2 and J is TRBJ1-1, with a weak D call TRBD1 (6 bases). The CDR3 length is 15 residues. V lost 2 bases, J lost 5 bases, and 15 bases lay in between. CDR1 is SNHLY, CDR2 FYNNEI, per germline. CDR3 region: CASSETGLGLTEAFF. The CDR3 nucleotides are TGTGCCAGCAGTGAAACAGGGCTGGGGTTGACTGAAGCTTTCTTT.

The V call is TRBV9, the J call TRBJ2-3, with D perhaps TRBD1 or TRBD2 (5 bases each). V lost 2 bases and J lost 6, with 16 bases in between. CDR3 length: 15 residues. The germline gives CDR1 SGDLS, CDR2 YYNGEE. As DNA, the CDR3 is TGTGCCAGCAGCGTGAGCGGTAGCTGGGGGGATACGCAGTATTTT. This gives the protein CASSVSGSWGDTQYF.

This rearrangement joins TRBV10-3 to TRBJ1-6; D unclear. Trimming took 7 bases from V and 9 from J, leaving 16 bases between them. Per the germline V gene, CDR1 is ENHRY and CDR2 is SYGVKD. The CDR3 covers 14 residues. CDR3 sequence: CAIKNREVGSPLHF. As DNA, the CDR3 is TGTGCCATCAAGAACCGGGAGGTGGGTTCACCCCTCCACTTT.

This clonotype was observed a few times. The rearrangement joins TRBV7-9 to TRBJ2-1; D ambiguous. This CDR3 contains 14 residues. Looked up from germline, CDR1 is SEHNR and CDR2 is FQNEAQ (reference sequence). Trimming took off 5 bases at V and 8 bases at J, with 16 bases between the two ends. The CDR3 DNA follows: TGTGCCAGCAGCGGATCCTTTACTATGGATGAGCAGTTCTTC. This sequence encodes CASSGSFTMDEQFF.

The CDR3 reads CASSTTGIGEQYF. DNA for the CDR3: TGTGCCAGCAGTACAACAGGGATAGGGGAGCAGTACTTC. J is TRBJ2-7 and V is TRBV6-1; perhaps TRBD1 as D (6 bases). The CDR3 covers 13 residues. V shed 5 bases and J shed 7 bases, with 15 bases lying between them. Germline V gives CDR1 MNHNS, CDR2 SASEGT.

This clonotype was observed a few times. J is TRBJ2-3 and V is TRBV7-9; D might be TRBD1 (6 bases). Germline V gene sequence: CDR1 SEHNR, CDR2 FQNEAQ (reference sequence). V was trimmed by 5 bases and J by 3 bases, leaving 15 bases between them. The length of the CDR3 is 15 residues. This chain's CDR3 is CASSPIMDSTDTQYF. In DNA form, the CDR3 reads TGTGCCAGCAGCCCGATCATGGACAGTACAGATACGCAGTATTTT.

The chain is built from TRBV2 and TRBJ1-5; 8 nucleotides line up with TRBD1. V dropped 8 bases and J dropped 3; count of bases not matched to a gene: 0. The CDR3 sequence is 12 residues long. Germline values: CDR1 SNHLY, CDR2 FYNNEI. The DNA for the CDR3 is TGTGCCAGCCAGGGGGCCAATCAGCCCCAGCATTTT. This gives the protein CASQGANQPQHF. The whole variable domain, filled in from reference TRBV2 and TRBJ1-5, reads EPEVTQTPSHQVTQMGQEVILRCVPISNHLYFYWYRQILGQKVEFLVSFYNNEISEKSEIFDDQFSVERPDGSNFTLKIRSTKLEDSAMYFCASQGANQPQHFGDGTRLSIL.

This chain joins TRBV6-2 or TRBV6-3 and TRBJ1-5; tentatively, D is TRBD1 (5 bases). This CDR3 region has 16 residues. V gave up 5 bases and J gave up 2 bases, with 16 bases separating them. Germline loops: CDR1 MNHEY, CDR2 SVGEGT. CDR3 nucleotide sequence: TGTGCCAGCAGTCCCCTCCGCGGGGCAGGCAATCAGCCCCAGCATTTT. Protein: CASSPLRGAGNQPQHF.

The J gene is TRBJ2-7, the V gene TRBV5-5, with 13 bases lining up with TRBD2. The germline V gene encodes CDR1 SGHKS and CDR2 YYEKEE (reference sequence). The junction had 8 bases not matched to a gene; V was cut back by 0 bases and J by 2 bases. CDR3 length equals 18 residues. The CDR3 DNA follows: TGTGCCAGCAGCTTGGGGCGGACTAGCGGGAGTACTACCTACGAGCAGTACTTC. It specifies CASSLGRTSGSTTYEQYF. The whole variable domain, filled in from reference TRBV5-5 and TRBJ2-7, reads DAGVTQSPTHLIKTRGQQVTLRCSPISGHKSVSWYQQVLGQGPQFIFQYYEKEERGRGNFPDRFSARQFPNYSSELNVNALLLGDSALYLCASSLGRTSGSTTYEQYFGPGTRLTVT.

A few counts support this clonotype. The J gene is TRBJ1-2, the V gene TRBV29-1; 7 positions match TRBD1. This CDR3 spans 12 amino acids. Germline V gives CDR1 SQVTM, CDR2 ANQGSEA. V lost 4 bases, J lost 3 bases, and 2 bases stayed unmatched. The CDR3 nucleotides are TGCAGCGTTGTTGGGACAGACTATGGCTACACCTTC. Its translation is CSVVGTDYGYTF.

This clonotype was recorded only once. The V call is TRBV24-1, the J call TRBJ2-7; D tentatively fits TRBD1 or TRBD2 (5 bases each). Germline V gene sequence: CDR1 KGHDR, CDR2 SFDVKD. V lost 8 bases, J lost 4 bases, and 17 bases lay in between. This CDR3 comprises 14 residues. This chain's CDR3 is CATTGSRVLYEQYF. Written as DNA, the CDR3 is TGTGCCACCACGGGAAGCAGGGTGTTGTACGAGCAGTACTTC.

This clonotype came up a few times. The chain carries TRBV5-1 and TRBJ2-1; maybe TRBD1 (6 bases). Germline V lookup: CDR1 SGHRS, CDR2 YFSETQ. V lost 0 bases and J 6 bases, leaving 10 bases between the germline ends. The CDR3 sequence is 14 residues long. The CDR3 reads CASSLDLRGNEQFF. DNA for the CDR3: TGCGCCAGCAGCTTGGACCTCAGGGGCAATGAGCAGTTCTTC.

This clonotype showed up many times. CDR3 DNA: TGTGCCAGCTCACCTTCACCGGGACAGGGGACCTACGAGCAGTACTTC. Amino acid sequence: CASSPSPGQGTYEQYF. The chain uses TRBV18 and TRBJ2-7; 10 nucleotides line up with TRBD1. The CDR3 loop spans 16 amino acids. The V segment lost 3 bases and the J segment 2 bases; nucleotides outside the gene matches: 7. CDR1 is KGHSH and CDR2 is LQKENI in the germline V gene.

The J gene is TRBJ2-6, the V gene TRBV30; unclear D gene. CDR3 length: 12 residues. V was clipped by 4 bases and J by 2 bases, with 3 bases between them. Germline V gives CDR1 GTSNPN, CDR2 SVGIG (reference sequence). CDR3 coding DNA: TGTGCCTGGACTCCTGGGGCCAACGTCCTGACTTTC. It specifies CAWTPGANVLTF.

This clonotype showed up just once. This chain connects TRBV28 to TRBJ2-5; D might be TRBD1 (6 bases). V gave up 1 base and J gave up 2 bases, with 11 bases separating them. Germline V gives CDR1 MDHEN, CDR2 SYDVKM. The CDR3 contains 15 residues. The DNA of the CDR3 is TGTGCCAGCAGTTTATCCGGGACACCTCAAGAGACCCAGTACTTC. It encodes CASSLSGTPQETQYF.

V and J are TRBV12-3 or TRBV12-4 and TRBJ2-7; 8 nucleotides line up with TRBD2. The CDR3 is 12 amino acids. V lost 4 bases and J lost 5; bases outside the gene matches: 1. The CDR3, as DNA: TGTGCCAGCAGTTCCGGGGGGGACGAGCAGTACTTC. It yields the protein CASSSGGDEQYF.

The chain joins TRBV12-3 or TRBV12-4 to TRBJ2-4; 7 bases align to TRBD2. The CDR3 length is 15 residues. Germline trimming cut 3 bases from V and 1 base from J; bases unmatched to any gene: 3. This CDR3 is CASSFGREAKNIQYF. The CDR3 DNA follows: TGTGCCAGCAGTTTTGGGCGGGAGGCCAAAAACATTCAGTACTTC.

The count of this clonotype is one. CDR3 in DNA: TGCAGTGCTAGGAGACAGGCTTACACCGGGGAGCTGTTTTTT. Translating gives CSARRQAYTGELFF. V is TRBV20-1 and J is TRBJ2-2; D may be TRBD1 (6 bases). CDR1 DFQATT and CDR2 SNEGSKA come from the germline V gene (reference sequence). Trimming pared 3 bases from V and 3 bases from J, leaving 11 bases between. The CDR3 contains 14 residues.